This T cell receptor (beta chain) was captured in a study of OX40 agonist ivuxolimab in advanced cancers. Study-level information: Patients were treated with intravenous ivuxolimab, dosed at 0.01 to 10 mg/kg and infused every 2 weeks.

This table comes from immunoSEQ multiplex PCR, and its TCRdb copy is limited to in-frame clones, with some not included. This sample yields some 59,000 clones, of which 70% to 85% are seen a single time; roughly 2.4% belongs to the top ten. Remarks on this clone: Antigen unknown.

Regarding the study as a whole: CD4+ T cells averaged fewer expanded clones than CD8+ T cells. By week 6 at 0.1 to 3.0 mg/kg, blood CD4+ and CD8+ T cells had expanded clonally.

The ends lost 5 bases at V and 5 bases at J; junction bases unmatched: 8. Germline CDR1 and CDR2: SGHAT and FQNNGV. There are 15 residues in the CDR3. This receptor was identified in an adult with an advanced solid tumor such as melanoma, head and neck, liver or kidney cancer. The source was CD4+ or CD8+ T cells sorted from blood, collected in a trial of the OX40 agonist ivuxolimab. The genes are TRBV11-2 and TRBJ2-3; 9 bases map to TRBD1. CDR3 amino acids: CASSTDRGVGDTQYF. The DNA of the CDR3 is TGTGCCAGCAGCACTGACAGGGGGGTGGGAGATACGCAGTATTTT.